The source of this T cell receptor (beta chain) is a study of Graves' ophthalmopathy and Graves' hyperthyroidism. Background on the study: Researchers classed hyperthyroidism as stable given no ophthalmopathy within 18 months of follow-up. General study points: Most thyroid clonotypes with frequency above 0.001 were detected in blood too.

A note on this clonotype: Antigen: not known. The junction does not match germline at one end; this may be a read error.

The sequenced template was RNA, covering the TCR beta CDR3 region. HTBI primers were used in a first-round RT-PCR, which preceded a second-round multiplex PCR. TCRdb redid the calling of the multiplex PCR reads with MiXCR, one entry per CDR3 protein. The profile shows over a million distinct CDR3 sequences, about two fifths of them singletons. The sequenced sample consisted of peripheral blood or thyroid tissue (not recorded which). The source is an adult man with Graves' hyperthyroidism.

CDR3 nucleotides: TGTGCCAGCAGCTCCATGACTCAAGCGGGAGAATTCTTC. Its translation is CASSSMTQAGEFF. The chain links TRBV11-2 to TRBJ2-5; 8 bases map to TRBD2. The CDR3 contains 13 residues. The germline V gene has CDR1 SGHAT and CDR2 FQNNGV. The entire variable domain, with the rest obtained from reference TRBV11-2 and TRBJ2-5, is as follows: EAGVAQSPRYKIIEKRQSVAFWCNPISGHATLYWYQQILGQGPKLLIQFQNNGVVDDSQLPKDRFSAERLKGVDSTLKIQPAKLEDSAVYLCASSSMTQAGEFFGPGTRLLVL.